The clone carrying this TCR beta chain showed up just a few times. These data originate in a study of technical replicates of blood from a few donors. The CDR3 length is 17 residues. With V trimmed by 4 bases and J by 7 bases, 13 bases remained unmatched. Germline assignment: CDR1 MGHRA and CDR2 YSYEKL. Sequencing was performed with immunoSEQ multiplex PCR; in TCRdb, only in-frame clones are kept and a portion is missing. In the table there are 85,000 to 100,000 clones, about 94% of which are singletons. The chain has TRBV4-1 and TRBJ1-4; 9 bases are shared with TRBD1. The TCR sequence derives from a human donor in good health. Material: T cells isolated from PBMCs. The CDR3, as DNA: TGCGCCAGCAGCCGCGAAGTAGCCGGGACAGGGAGTGAAAAACTGTTTTTT. Residues: CASSREVAGTGSEKLFF.